This T cell receptor (beta chain) was found in a study of neurological immune-mediated disorders. Study conclusions and caveats: The highest TCR clonal expansion occurred in HTLV-1-associated myelopathy; multiple sclerosis fell below healthy controls.

The unsorted libraries had their origin in 2 million PBMCs stored at -80 C. The V and J ends lost 5 bases and 1 base respectively, with 18 bases between them. This CDR3 contains 16 residues. The V gene's germline CDR1 is MDHEN and CDR2 SYDVKM. By 5'RACE with 10-nucleotide random UMIs, the cDNA was made. TCRdb recomputed calls from the 5' RACE reads with MiXCR, one row per CDR3 protein. Of roughly 76,000 distinct CDR3 sequences listed, roughly 14% were seen once; the top ten hold roughly 6.8%. This clonotype was recorded at least ten times. Its antigen is undetermined. This receptor was obtained from a woman aged 50 to 60 in good health. The V and J genes are TRBV28 and TRBJ2-7; D unclear. Sequenced material: PBMCs. The CDR3 loop is CASSRNRRPVSYEQYF. In DNA, the CDR3 is TGTGCCAGCAGTCGTAACCGACGACCGGTATCCTACGAGCAGTACTTC.